This T cell receptor (beta chain) is drawn from a study of blood T cell repertoires in COVID-19. Data came from immunoSEQ multiplex PCR; TCRdb stores just in-frame clones and leaves some out. The sample includes 200,000 to 250,000 clones, about four fifths of them seen just once. This clone was seen just once. Between the trimmed V and J ends, which lost 7 bases and 2 bases, there was a span of 21 bases. This CDR3 has 15 amino acids. Germline V CDR1 and CDR2: SQVTM, ANQGSEA. The receptor was isolated from a woman between 35 and 50 years old with acute COVID-19. The sequenced material came from PBMCs or T cells enriched from blood (not recorded which). The rearrangement joins TRBV29-1 to TRBJ2-7; the D gene is possibly TRBD1 (7 bases). The CDR3 sequence: CSARGDVDRAYEQYF. The CDR3 bases are TGCAGCGCTAGGGGGGATGTAGACAGGGCCTACGAGCAGTACTTC.